This is a list of T cell receptor beta chains from one sample in a study of cytomegalovirus exposure and HLA in healthy donors. The table came from immunoSEQ multiplex PCR; TCRdb's copy has only in-frame clones and leaves some out. Of some 190,000 clones listed, around 79% are singletons. The source material was PBMCs. The receptors come from a woman younger than 35 in good health and CMV-seronegative. CDR3s include the opening cysteine and the closing phenylalanine or tryptophan. A D gene is named only where the DNA matches it firmly. Not every row has a clone size; where given, it reads once, few, many or a size class.

clone_size j_call v_call d_call cdr3_aa cdr3_nt
once TRBJ1-2 TRBV6-1 TRBD1 CASRITGQHYGYTF TGTGCCAGCAGAATCACGGGACAGCACTATGGCTACACCTTC
- TRBJ1-1 TRBV19 - CASSIGEGTGAFF TGTGCCAGTAGTATAGGGGAGGGTACAGGAGCTTTCTTT
- TRBJ1-1 TRBV5-5 - CASSFPRQVVFETEAFF TGTGCCAGCAGCTTCCCCCGACAGGTAGTCTTTGAGACTGAAGCTTTCTTT
- TRBJ2-1 TRBV7-3 TRBD2 CASSLTAGGSYNEQFF TGTGCCAGCAGCTTAACGGCGGGGGGCTCCTACAATGAGCAGTTCTTC
- TRBJ1-3 TRBV10-3 - CAISDNYRRSGNTIYF TGTGCCATCAGTGACAACTACAGGCGCTCTGGAAACACCATATATTTT
- TRBJ2-3 TRBV29-1 - CSAVLYARGTDTQYF TGCAGCGCCGTCCTATATGCCCGAGGCACAGATACGCAGTATTTT
- TRBJ2-7 TRBV27 - CASSLSGRYYEQYF TGTGCCAGCAGTTTAAGTGGGCGTTATTACGAGCAGTACTTC
- TRBJ2-2 TRBV11-2 - CASSPSANTGELFF TGTGCCAGCAGCCCGTCCGCGAACACCGGGGAGCTGTTTTTT
few TRBJ2-1 TRBV5-1 TRBD1 CASSQGTGLYNEQFF TGCGCCAGCAGCCAAGGGACAGGGTTATACAATGAGCAGTTCTTC
- TRBJ2-1 TRBV25-1 TRBD2 CASRTAGEVYNEQFF TGTGCCAGCAGGACGGCGGGGGAAGTCTACAATGAGCAGTTCTTC
- TRBJ1-5 TRBV7-2 - CASSSGLQPQHF TGTGCCAGCAGCTCAGGGTTGCAGCCCCAGCATTTT
few TRBJ2-2 TRBV7-3 - CASRADTNTGELFF TGTGCCAGCAGAGCGGATACGAACACCGGGGAGCTGTTTTTT
few TRBJ1-5 TRBV4-3 - CAIWGGFSSNQPQHF TGCGCCATCTGGGGGGGATTCTCTAGCAATCAGCCCCAGCATTTT
- TRBJ2-5 TRBV4-1 - CASSQDIQETQYF TGCGCCAGCAGCCAAGATATCCAAGAGACCCAGTACTTC